What follows is one T cell receptor (beta chain) and its context. The antigen is not known. Every one of the donors was a Caucasian adult that lived in Nashville, Tennessee. This sample was included in a study of shared clonotypes between healthy human individuals. Study-wide background: Each donor's CD4 naive and CD4 memory cells filled three plates apiece, CD8 naive two, and CD8 memory one. Findings of the study overall: Depth was large, yet rarefaction showed that sorted-subset sequencing was incomplete.

At deep level, the assay was performed. The assay was immunoSEQ multiplex PCR, and TCRdb's table has in-frame clones only and misses some. The sample records about a million clones, roughly 80% being singletons. The CDR3 has 16 residues. V was clipped by 4 bases and J by 0 bases; unmatched bases: 8. Germline CDR1 reads SNHLY; CDR2 reads FYNNEI. This clonotype was sampled from a man younger than 35 in good health. The chain has TRBV2 and TRBJ2-7; 8 nucleotides match TRBD1. Specimen: memory CD4+ T cells sorted from blood. Subset of the sample: CD45RA-negative fraction. CDR3 in DNA: TGTGCCAGCAGTGCCCCTGGACAGGGAAGCTCCTACGAGCAGTACTTC. Amino acid sequence: CASSAPGQGSSYEQYF.